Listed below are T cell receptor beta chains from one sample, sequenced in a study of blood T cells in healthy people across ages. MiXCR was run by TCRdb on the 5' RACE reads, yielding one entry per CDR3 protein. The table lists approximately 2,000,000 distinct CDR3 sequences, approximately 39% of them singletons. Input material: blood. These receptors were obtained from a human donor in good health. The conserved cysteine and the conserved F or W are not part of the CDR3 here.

cdr3_aa: ASSHVGANTEAF
v_call: TRBV5-5

cdr3_aa: ASSSRGSSYEQY
v_call: TRBV7-2

cdr3_aa: ASSPGTGVVTEAF
v_call: TRBV19

cdr3_aa: ASLSGDNSPLH
v_call: TRBV28

cdr3_aa: ASSLDWVNQPQH
v_call: TRBV5-1

cdr3_aa: ASSRTFLGQGHRSSYEQY
v_call: TRBV4-3

cdr3_aa: ATSRDRGITQY
v_call: TRBV15

cdr3_aa: ASSSYPSSYNEQF
v_call: TRBV5-1

cdr3_aa: ASSEQGTYGYT
v_call: TRBV6-1

cdr3_aa: ASSRDRGLGETQY
v_call: TRBV7-2

cdr3_aa: ASSLTQGANEQF
v_call: TRBV7-2

cdr3_aa: ASSLAWGPPSDGANVLT
v_call: TRBV5-8

cdr3_aa: ASSQRQHNEQF
v_call: TRBV6-2/TRBV6-3